The 18 T cell receptor beta chains below all came from one sample that was sequenced in a study of blood T cell repertoires in COVID-19. Profiled with immunoSEQ multiplex PCR; TCRdb holds only in-frame clones, not every one. The table has approximately 240,000 clones, 65% to 85% seen once. The sample was peripheral blood. These receptor sequences come from a woman between 35 and 50 years old with active or convalescent COVID-19.

CDR3: CAISDAGYEQYV. CDR3 in DNA: TGTGCCATCAGTGATGCGGGGTACGAGCAGTACGTC. The chain is built from TRBV10-3 and TRBJ2-7; tentatively, D is TRBD2 (6 bases). CDR3 length: 12 amino acids. Trimming shortened V by 3 bases and J by 4 bases, and 7 bases separated the two germline ends. The V gene's germline CDR1 is ENHRY and CDR2 SYGVKD.

The chain combines TRBV7-2 with TRBJ2-7, with 8 bases that match TRBD1. CDR3 length: 15 amino acids. Germline CDR1 and CDR2: SGHTA and FQGNSA. Trimming removed 5 bases from V and 3 bases from J; junction bases left unmatched: 9. This chain's CDR3 is CASSLRRGRYYEQYF. For the CDR3, the DNA is TGTGCCAGCAGCCTCCGCAGGGGGCGGTACTACGAGCAGTACTTC.

The chain recombines TRBV4-1 with TRBJ1-4; no definite D call. Trimming shortened V by 2 bases and J by 5 bases, and 12 bases separated the two germline ends. The germline V gene encodes CDR1 MGHRA and CDR2 YSYEKL. The CDR3 extends over 15 amino acids. DNA for the CDR3: TGCGCCAGCAGCCAAATTCGAGCACTCAATGAAAAACTGTTTTTT. Amino acid sequence: CASSQIRALNEKLFF.

The rearrangement joins TRBV18 to TRBJ1-5; tentatively, D is TRBD1 (6 bases). Per the germline V gene, CDR1 is KGHSH and CDR2 is LQKENI. This CDR3 is built from 15 residues. V dropped 1 base and J dropped 3 bases, with 10 bases sitting between them. The CDR3 is CASSPQNRVNQPQHF. CDR3 bases: TGTGCCAGCTCACCACAAAACAGGGTCAATCAGCCCCAGCATTTT.

The V gene is TRBV18, the J gene TRBJ1-6; D might be TRBD1 (6 bases). Trimming pared 2 bases from V and 6 bases from J, leaving 11 bases between. The CDR3 spans 15 residues. Germline V lookup: CDR1 KGHSH, CDR2 LQKENI. CDR3 amino acids: CASSPSVQGNSPLHF. CDR3 in DNA: TGTGCCAGCTCACCATCTGTACAGGGTAATTCACCCCTCCACTTT.

On this clone itself: Different DNA sequences within this sample yield the same CDR3. J is TRBJ1-5 and V is TRBV18; possibly TRBD1 for D (6 bases). CDR3 length equals 15 residues. V shed 6 bases and J shed 4 bases, with 16 bases lying between them. Per germline, CDR1 KGHSH and CDR2 LQKENI. The CDR3 DNA sequence: TGTGCCAGCTCGAAAACAGGGACCGGTAATCAGCCCCAGCATTTT. Amino acids: CASSKTGTGNQPQHF.

The gene calls are TRBV11-2 and TRBJ2-5; 9 bases match TRBD1. V trimming: 0 bases; J trimming: 5 bases; junction bases outside the gene matches: 10. The CDR3 spans 17 residues. Germline V gene lookup returns CDR1 SGHAT and CDR2 FQNNGV. The CDR3: CASSLEGGTGSWETQYF. The CDR3 coding sequence is TGTGCCAGCAGCTTAGAGGGGGGGACAGGGTCGTGGGAGACCCAGTACTTC.

This clone was seen a handful of times. The chain joins TRBV4-1 to TRBJ1-4, with D possibly TRBD1 on 6 matching bases. V gave up 7 bases and J gave up 10 bases, with 13 bases separating them. The CDR3 consists of 12 residues. Germline V gene sequence: CDR1 MGHRA, CDR2 YSYEKL. CDR3 amino acids: CASMGAMGKLFF. In DNA form, the CDR3 reads TGCGCCAGCATGGGGGCCATGGGAAAACTGTTTTTT.

The chain is built from TRBV6-5 and TRBJ1-1, with 9 bases that match TRBD1. With V trimmed by 6 bases and J by 5 bases, 7 bases remained unmatched. Germline CDR1 is MNHEY and CDR2 is SVGAGI. The CDR3 runs to 14 residues. CDR3 sequence: CASSTDRGGTEAFF. The CDR3 bases are TGTGCCAGCAGCACGGACAGGGGTGGGACTGAAGCTTTCTTT.

This clone was counted only a few times. The genes are TRBV18 and TRBJ2-5; D not resolved. The V gene's germline CDR1 is KGHSH and CDR2 LQKENI. This CDR3 is built from 13 residues. V lost 1 base to trimming and J lost 1 base, with 4 bases between them. Here the CDR3 DNA reads TGTGCCAGCTCACCACTACTCCAAGAGACCCAGTACTTC. Translating it yields CASSPLLQETQYF.

V gene TRBV5-3 combines with J gene TRBJ2-3, with TRBD2 matching 8 bases. TRBV5-3 is an ORF, and what it does is uncertain. CDR3 length: 15 amino acids. V gave up 6 bases and J gave up 2 bases; unmatched junction bases: 8. The CDR3 region is CARTPQRGPTDTQYF. The CDR3, as DNA: TGTGCCAGAACCCCCCAGCGGGGGCCCACAGATACGCAGTATTTT.

V usage is TRBV18 and J usage is TRBJ1-1; possible D gene TRBD1, 5 bases. V was pared by 2 bases and J by 5 bases, with 9 bases between. This CDR3 is 13 amino acids long. The germline CDR1 and CDR2 sequences are KGHSH and LQKENI. CDR3 sequence reads: CASSPSGRTEAFF. CDR3 in DNA: TGTGCCAGCTCACCATCAGGGAGGACTGAAGCTTTCTTT.

This clone has only a few counts. J is TRBJ1-1 and V is TRBV28; no firm D call. Deletions cut 3 bases from V and 1 base from J, with 9 bases between. The CDR3 is made up of 14 amino acids. Per the germline V gene, CDR1 is MDHEN and CDR2 is SYDVKM. Here the CDR3 reads CASSFRGWNTEAFF. In DNA form, the CDR3 reads TGTGCCAGCAGTTTTCGGGGATGGAACACTGAAGCTTTCTTT.

The gene calls are TRBV29-1 and TRBJ2-2, with D perhaps TRBD1 (6 bases). The CDR3 covers 15 residues. CDR1 and CDR2 (germline): SQVTM, ANQGSEA. V was clipped by 4 bases and J by 4 bases, with 16 bases between them. The CDR3: CSVARDTGFTGELFF. The CDR3 nucleotides are TGCAGCGTTGCACGGGACACGGGATTCACCGGGGAGCTGTTTTTT.

Concerning this clone itself: Other nucleotide sequences in the sample specify the same CDR3. The V gene is TRBV27, the J gene TRBJ1-1; D is unclear. CDR1 and CDR2 (germline): MNHEY, SMNVEV (reference sequence). Deletions cut 6 bases from V and 2 bases from J, with 7 bases between. The CDR3 consists of 12 residues. The DNA of the CDR3 is TGTGCCAGCAGCCGTGTCAACACTGAAGCTTTCTTT. It specifies CASSRVNTEAFF.

The CDR3 reads CASSEARRTGFHEQFF. The DNA for the CDR3 is TGTGCCAGCAGTGAAGCGAGACGGACAGGGTTCCATGAGCAGTTCTTC. J is TRBJ2-1 and V is TRBV2; 8 positions match TRBD1. CDR3 size: 16 residues. Per germline, CDR1 SNHLY and CDR2 FYNNEI. J gave up 8 bases and V 0 bases, and 9 bases lay outside the gene matches.

This rearrangement joins TRBV2 to TRBJ2-1, with D possibly being TRBD1 (5 bases). The CDR3 is made up of 13 amino acids. Germline V gene lookup returns CDR1 SNHLY and CDR2 FYNNEI. The V gene lost 4 bases and the J gene lost 2 bases, with 6 bases spanning the gap. CDR3 sequence: CASSATAYNEQFF. CDR3 nucleotide sequence: TGTGCCAGCAGTGCGACAGCCTACAATGAGCAGTTCTTC. Combining the CDR3 with reference TRBV2 and TRBJ2-1 gives the whole variable domain EPEVTQTPSHQVTQMGQEVILRCVPISNHLYFYWYRQILGQKVEFLVSFYNNEISEKSEIFDDQFSVERPDGSNFTLKIRSTKLEDSAMYFCASSATAYNEQFFGPGTRLTVL.

The chain uses TRBV9 and TRBJ1-2; D is ambiguous. Germline-derived CDR1 and CDR2 are SGDLS and YYNGEE. The ends were cut back, 0 bases at V and 2 bases at J, with 8 bases in the middle. This CDR3 region has 14 residues. The CDR3: CASSVAPGNYGYTF. The DNA for the CDR3 is TGTGCCAGCAGCGTAGCTCCGGGGAACTATGGCTACACCTTC.